Sequencing of this TCR beta chain was carried out in a study of T cells in localized non-small cell lung cancer. V dropped 0 bases and J dropped 6 bases, with 10 bases sitting between them. Germline CDR1 SGHRS, CDR2 YFSETQ. The CDR3 totals 14 residues. TCRdb's copy holds only in-frame clones and misses some; the assay was immunoSEQ multiplex PCR. Here the sample spans 45,000 or so clones, 81% being singletons. The source was peripheral blood mononuclear cells, collected before any cancer treatment. The TCR comes from a man aged 35 to 70 with stage III lung adenocarcinoma. The chain recombines TRBV5-1 with TRBJ2-1; D may be TRBD1 or TRBD2 (6 bases each). CDR3 sequence reads: CASSLVRGRNEQFF. For the CDR3, the DNA is TGCGCCAGCAGCTTGGTACGGGGGCGCAATGAGCAGTTCTTC.